This record concerns one TCR beta chain sequence. Its specificity is unknown. CDR1 is SGHDT, CDR2 YYEEEE, per germline. The CDR3 is made up of 14 amino acids. With 7 bases removed from V and 3 bases from J, the gap between germline ends came to 17 bases. The source of the sample is a study of long-term antiretroviral therapy in people with HIV. General observations from the study: With ART, diversity went up but was still lower than in transplant donor controls.

The assay used was immunoSEQ (version v3.0), run at survey level. The table came from immunoSEQ multiplex PCR; TCRdb's copy has only in-frame clones and leaves some out. The sample holds tens of thousands of clones; 82% are singletons and the top ten take around a tenth. Sample: unsorted PBMCs, taken about 2.5 years after starting antiretroviral therapy. The TCR comes from a man aged 40-49 years with HIV. The chain links TRBV5-6 to TRBJ2-7; D is ambiguous. CDR3 DNA sequence: TGTGCCAGCGGAATCGGTACTACCAACTACGAGCAGTACTTC. Amino acids: CASGIGTTNYEQYF.